This note documents a single T cell receptor (beta chain) sequence. Its specificity is not known. These data are taken from a study of early T cells in non-severe SARS-CoV-2 infection. TCRdb reprocessed the 5' RACE reads with MiXCR, giving one entry per CDR3 protein. Of about 110,000 distinct CDR3 sequences listed, roughly 12% are singletons. Trimming took off 2 bases at V and 6 bases at J, with 10 bases between the two ends. CDR3 length: 14 amino acids. Whole-study findings and limits: Anti-spike CD8 responses were favored by VDJdb matching, which missed private and CD4 specificities.

J is TRBJ2-2 and V is TRBV12-3 or TRBV12-4; D is unclear. The sequenced sample consisted of whole blood. This sequence was found in an adult who was a healthcare worker with PCR-confirmed SARS-CoV-2 infection or an uninfected control (not recorded which). The CDR3 protein is CASSLSRAAGELFF. Written as DNA, the CDR3 is TGTGCCAGCAGTTTATCTAGGGCGGCCGGGGAGCTGTTTTTT.